The T cell receptor (beta chain) described here comes from a study of cytomegalovirus exposure and HLA in healthy donors. About this clone itself: Its specificity is unknown.

Trimming took off 1 base at V and 4 bases at J, with 8 bases between the two ends. CDR1 SGHNT and CDR2 YENEEA come from the germline V gene. The CDR3 covers 14 residues. The PCR contained 60 Vbeta and 13 Jbeta primers. Libraries were prepared by immunoSEQ multiplex PCR; TCRdb keeps only in-frame clonotypes and omits some of them. The table shows some 250,000 clones, with about 80% occurring only once. Overall study findings and caveats: Most TCR sequences were uncommon, yet certain public TCRs appeared in many donors. The classifier reportedly diagnosed cytomegalovirus status with high sensitivity and specificity. The productive fraction for most TCR beta V segments was about 90% or about 30% in an earlier analysis.

The source material was PBMCs. The TCR originated in a woman between 35 and 50 years old in good health and CMV-seropositive. This chain uses TRBV11-3 with TRBJ1-3, with a tentative D call TRBD1 (5 bases). The CDR3 reads CASSLGWTGNTIYF. CDR3 nucleotide sequence: TGTGCCAGCAGCTTAGGTTGGACAGGAAACACCATATATTTT.